This T cell receptor (beta chain) appears in the sequencing data of a study of T-cell reconstitution after alpha-beta-depleted transplantation in children (dated by TCRdb to 2015 to 2016). Regarding the study in general: The study quantitatively tracked T-cell immune reconstitution after TCRalphabeta/CD19-depleted allogeneic hematopoietic cell transplantation in children using TCR repertoire profiling.

The library was generated by PCR. Sequencing was performed on an Illumina HiSeq 2500. Molecular barcoding was employed in the preparation of TCR libraries, with unique molecular identifiers being used to normalize TCRbeta repertoire quantification. The public reads were reanalyzed by TCRdb: fastp trimming at Q25, MiXCR alignment, in-frame beta chains only. Every CDR3 protein is listed once, alongside the most common genes and DNA of its rows. The sample data list some 550,000 distinct CDR3 sequences, and around 18% of these were observed just once. The ten largest clones capture approximately 3% of the sample. The CDR3 spans 16 residues, from the cysteine through the phenylalanine. The CDR3 DNA has 48 bases and is translated from base 1. The germline V gene encodes CDR1 SGHAT and CDR2 FQNNGV. The germline V and J ends show losses of 4 bases and 8 bases respectively, and no gene match explains 11 bases of the junction.

In its sample, this clonotype was seen a few times. This clone's antigen is unknown. Base qualities are not provided; no much larger clone lies one nucleotide away. The chain is made from TRBV11-2 and TRBJ2-1; 10 junctional bases match TRBD2. The sequence derives from a human donor who donated a stem cell graft to a child with acute lymphoblastic leukemia. Sequencing was performed on PBMCs from the stem cell graft donor, taken from the stem cell graft. DNA sequence: TGTGCCAGCAGCTCGGTGGCGGCTAGCGGGAGCTATGAGCAGTTCTTC. Translated, this gives CASSSVAASGSYEQFF.